The 10 T cell receptor beta chains reported below all come from one sample, sequenced in a study of T cell responses to AZD1222 COVID-19 vaccine. Sequenced by immunoSEQ multiplex PCR; TCRdb stores in-frame clones only, minus some. Among about 66,000 clones listed, 60% to 85% were seen once. The sample in question was peripheral blood, obtained 28 days after the second AZD1222 dose. These receptor sequences come from an adult who received the AZD1222 COVID-19 vaccine.

The CDR3, as DNA: TGTGCCAGCAGGCGGACAGGGAATAGGTTCACTGAAGCTTTCTTT. This translates into CASRRTGNRFTEAFF. The chain carries TRBV2 and TRBJ1-1; 8 bases are a match to TRBD1. Germline trimming cut 6 bases from V and 4 bases from J; bases unmatched to any gene: 10. CDR3 size: 15 residues. Germline V lookup: CDR1 SNHLY, CDR2 FYNNEI.

The CDR3 loop is CASSQSWGAANTGELFF. The CDR3 DNA reads as TGTGCCAGCAGCCAGAGTTGGGGGGCCGCGAACACCGGGGAGCTGTTTTTT. This chain joins TRBV3-1 (or the pseudogene TRBV3-2) and TRBJ2-2; tentatively, D is TRBD1 or TRBD2 (6 bases each). CDR1 and CDR2 (germline): LGHDT, YNNKEL (reference sequence). The CDR3 is 17 amino acids. Trimming stripped 3 bases from V and 0 bases from J, with 14 bases between.

The CDR3 sequence: CASSQTGNTEAFF. The CDR3 DNA reads TGTGCCAGTAGCCAGACAGGGAACACTGAAGCTTTCTTT. The J gene is TRBJ1-1, the V gene TRBV19, with D maybe TRBD1 (6 bases). V was cut by 6 bases and J by 1 base, with 9 bases left in between. Germline V CDR1 and CDR2: LNHDA, SQIVND (reference sequence). CDR3 size: 13 residues.

This chain joins TRBV7-9 and TRBJ2-7, with D perhaps TRBD1 (6 bases). Trimming removed 2 bases from V and 4 bases from J, with 12 bases in between. The germline V gene encodes CDR1 SEHNR and CDR2 FQNEAQ (reference sequence). The CDR3 length is 14 residues. CDR3 DNA sequence: TGTGCCAGCAGCTTACCTGGGACACCTTACGAGCAGTACTTC. Protein: CASSLPGTPYEQYF.

The gene calls are TRBV4-3 and TRBJ1-2; tentatively, D is TRBD1 (5 bases). This CDR3 region has 16 residues. V was trimmed by 0 bases and J by 2 bases, leaving 13 bases between them. Germline V gene lookup returns CDR1 LGHNA and CDR2 YSLEER. The DNA for the CDR3 is TGCGCCAGCAGCCAAGATCCCCGGGGCGTGAACTATGGCTACACCTTC. It translates to CASSQDPRGVNYGYTF.

This clone was counted only a few times. One junction end does not reproduce the germline sequence, and a read error may be involved. CDR3 sequence (DNA): TGTGCCAGCAGTACCCCACCGGCAGCGTCCTCCTTC. Protein: CASSTPPAASSF. The rearrangement uses TRBV2 and TRBJ1-2, with no clear D. Germline V gene sequence: CDR1 SNHLY, CDR2 FYNNEI. The CDR3 is 12 amino acids.

The rearrangement uses TRBV6-5 and TRBJ1-1; D not resolved. This CDR3 spans 15 amino acids. Germline V lookup: CDR1 MNHEY, CDR2 SVGAGI. The ends were cut back, 2 bases at V and 6 bases at J, with 16 bases in the middle. In nucleotides, the CDR3 is TGTGCCAGCAGTTACATGAGGGAAGGAGACGCTGAAGCTTTCTTT. This translates into CASSYMREGDAEAFF.

This clone was recorded only once. The chain couples TRBV29-1 to TRBJ1-3; D is unresolved. Germline values: CDR1 SQVTM, CDR2 ANQGSEA. This CDR3 is built from 14 residues. Trimming cost V 4 bases and J 0 bases, with 10 bases left between them. The CDR3 is CSVAEDGSGNTIYF. The CDR3 nucleotides read TGCAGCGTTGCAGAAGACGGCTCTGGAAACACCATATATTTT.

In its sample, this clone was seen a few times. The chain links TRBV14 to TRBJ1-2, with 7 bases identical to TRBD1. The trim removed 3 bases at V and 8 bases at J, leaving 12 bases unmatched. Germline loops: CDR1 SGHDN, CDR2 FVKESK. This CDR3 is 15 amino acids long. The CDR3 spells CASSHIKTGRVGYTF. The CDR3 coding sequence is TGTGCCAGCAGCCACATTAAGACAGGGAGAGTCGGCTACACCTTC.

Concerning this clone itself: Distinct nucleotide sequences in the sample also encode this CDR3. V usage is TRBV5-1 and J usage is TRBJ2-5, with D possibly being TRBD2 (6 bases). The CDR3 consists of 14 residues. Trimming took 2 bases from V and 2 from J, leaving 10 bases between them. From germline, CDR1 is SGHRS and CDR2 YFSETQ. CDR3 bases: TGCGCCAGCAGCTTTAGCGGTGGGCAAGAGACCCAGTACTTC. Protein sequence: CASSFSGGQETQYF.